The 14 T cell receptor beta chains given below trace back to one sample, sequenced in a study of T cells in women clearing cervical HPV infection. The data were produced by immunoSEQ multiplex PCR, yet TCRdb's version contains in-frame clones alone and is incomplete. This repertoire includes 30,000 to 45,000 clones. Sequences were obtained from blood buffy coat. The source is a woman aged 18 to 75 with a cervical HPV16 infection that either progressed to CIN3+ or cleared (not recorded which).

CDR3 loop: CSATGSGYTF. The DNA read from the CDR3 is TGCAGTGCAACAGGGTCTGGC. The V and J genes are TRBV20-1 and TRBJ1-2; tentatively, D is TRBD1 (6 bases). The sequenced fragment ends 3 residues before the CDR3 boundary, so the rest is inferred from the germline J gene. This CDR3 spans 10 amino acids. V was pared by 6 bases and J by 7 bases, with 9 bases between. CDR1 is DFQATT, CDR2 SNEGSKA, per germline (reference sequence).

As to this clone: The CDR3 goes on 3 residues after the read ends, and that part is filled in from the germline J gene. J is TRBJ2-7 and V is TRBV13, with TRBD1 identical over 10 bases. Germline values: CDR1 PRHDT, CDR2 FYEKMQ (reference sequence). V gave up 4 bases and J gave up 3 bases; unmatched junction bases: 3. The CDR3 covers 14 residues. The CDR3 region is CASSSRDRGYEQYF. The sequenced CDR3 bases are TGTGCCAGCAGCTCCCGGGACAGGGGCTACGAG.

In the case of this clone: Sequencing ends 3 residues short of the CDR3 end; the germline J gene provides the rest. The chain has TRBV20-1 and TRBJ2-3; D ambiguous. This CDR3 contains 11 residues. Germline-derived CDR1 and CDR2 are DFQATT and SNEGSKA (reference sequence). V shed 8 bases and J shed 5 bases, with 11 bases lying between them. CDR3 loop: CSFRVGDTQYF. Partial CDR3 DNA: TGCAGTTTTCGGGTGGGAGATACG.

The CDR3 loop reads CASSLGNSYNSPLHF. The CDR3 DNA, read in part, is TGTGCCAGCAGCTTAGGAAACAGCTATAATTCACCC. V and J are TRBV7-2 and TRBJ1-6; D gene uncertain. The read is 3 residues too short to cover the CDR3 end, so that end is filled in from the germline J gene. CDR3 size: 15 residues. Germline CDR1 is SGHTA and CDR2 is FQGNSA. V lost 1 base and J 3 bases, leaving 7 bases between the germline ends.

In the case of this clone: The read ends 3 residues shy of where the CDR3 ends; the end is completed using the germline J gene. The rearrangement uses TRBV2 and TRBJ1-6; D might be TRBD1 (5 bases). V lost 2 bases and J 6 bases, leaving 17 bases between the germline ends. Germline loops: CDR1 SNHLY, CDR2 FYNNEI. The CDR3 sequence is 17 residues long. The sequenced part of the CDR3 DNA is TGTGCCAGCAGTGAATTTGGGCGGCGAGGGGCTAATTCACCC. Amino acids: CASSEFGRRGANSP. The full CDR3 sequence reads CASSEFGRRGANSPLHF.

The sequenced part of the CDR3 DNA is TGCAGTGCTAGGAACCGGCGCCAGGGGGGCACTGAA. As protein: CSARNRRQGGTE. The full CDR3 is CSARNRRQGGTEAFF. The rearrangement uses TRBV20-1 and TRBJ1-1; TRBD1 matches 7 bases. The read falls 3 residues short of the CDR3 end, and the missing part is taken from the germline J gene. Germline trimming cut 3 bases from V and 4 bases from J; bases unmatched to any gene: 11. CDR3 length: 15 amino acids. The germline CDR1 and CDR2 sequences are DFQATT and SNEGSKA (reference sequence).

On this clone itself: The read gets to within 3 residues of the CDR3 end, and the germline J gene fills in the rest. V usage is TRBV10-3 and J usage is TRBJ2-7, with D uncertain. Trimming stripped 6 bases from V and 4 bases from J, with 10 bases between. Per germline, CDR1 ENHRY and CDR2 SYGVKD. This CDR3 is built from 12 residues. This CDR3 is CAISRDSYEQYF. CDR3 DNA (partial): TGTGCCATCAGCCGCGACTCTTACGAG.

As to this clone: The read gets to within 3 residues of the CDR3 end, and the germline J gene fills in the rest. V gene TRBV18 combines with J gene TRBJ1-3; D gene ambiguous. This CDR3 comprises 15 residues. CDR1 KGHSH and CDR2 LQKENI come from the germline V gene. V was pared by 2 bases and J by 0 bases, with 8 bases between. CDR3 DNA (partial): TGTGCCAGCTCACCAAGCGGGAGCTCTGGAAACACC. Translation: CASSPSGSSGNT. The CDR3 as a whole reads CASSPSGSSGNTIYF.

Worth noting for this clone: The read gets to within 3 residues of the CDR3 end, and the germline J gene fills in the rest. The V call is TRBV14, the J call TRBJ2-7, with 9 bases fitting TRBD1. The germline gives CDR1 SGHDN, CDR2 FVKESK. Losses at the gene ends were 5 bases for V and 2 bases for J; bases not matched to a gene: 10. The CDR3 is 16 amino acids. CDR3: CASSSWGQGRTYEQYF. The part of the CDR3 DNA that was read is TGTGCCAGCAGCTCTTGGGGACAGGGACGAACCTACGAG.

This clone is called medium-sized based on its frequency. Read sequence stops 3 residues before the CDR3 end, and the germline J gene provides the missing end. This sequence joins TRBV20-1 and TRBJ1-2; TRBD1 matches 10 bases. Trimming removed 5 bases from V and 4 bases from J; junction bases left unmatched: 10. The V gene's germline CDR1 is DFQATT and CDR2 SNEGSKA (reference sequence). The CDR3 is made up of 15 amino acids. The sequenced part of the CDR3 DNA is TGCAGTGCTCTAGCGAGGGACAGGGGAAGCTATGGC. Its translation: CSALARDRGSYG. The full CDR3 protein is CSALARDRGSYGYTF.

Worth noting for this clone: One end of the junction fails to match germline, which may point to a read error. Sequencing ends 3 residues short of the CDR3 end; the germline J gene provides the rest. The rearrangement links TRBV4-2 to TRBJ1-2, with 7 bases fitting TRBD1. Per the germline V gene, CDR1 is LGHNA and CDR2 is YNFKEQ. This CDR3 spans 16 amino acids. Partial CDR3 DNA: TGCGCCAGCAGCCAAATTACAGGGGCGGCTAACTATGGC. Translation: CASSQITGAANYG. The CDR3 in full is CASSQITGAANYGYTF.

A remark on this clone: The read ends 3 residues early relative to the CDR3; the germline J gene fills the gap. The chain carries TRBV7-9 and TRBJ2-2; the match to TRBD2 covers 7 bases. The junction had 5 bases not matched to a gene; V was cut back by 5 bases and J by 2 bases. The V gene's germline CDR1 is SEHNR and CDR2 FQNEAQ (reference sequence). The CDR3 spans 15 residues. The covered CDR3 bases are TGTGCCAGCAGCCGGGCGGGGGTCAACACCGGGGAG. Its translation: CASSRAGVNTGE. The whole CDR3 region reads CASSRAGVNTGELFF.

Turning to this clone: The read is 3 residues too short to cover the CDR3 end, so that end is filled in from the germline J gene. The chain is built from TRBV6-2 or TRBV6-3 and TRBJ1-5, with TRBD1 matching 7 bases. V was pared by 11 bases and J by 0 bases, with 4 bases of the junction left unmatched. This CDR3 region has 13 residues. CDR1 and CDR2 (germline): MNHEY, SVGEGT. The CDR3 DNA, read in part, is TGTGCCGTCCGACAGGGTAGCAATCAGCCC. This encodes CAVRQGSNQP. In full, the CDR3 is CAVRQGSNQPQHF.

With regard to this clone: The read finishes 3 residues shy of the CDR3 end, and the germline J gene is used to complete it. The chain uses TRBV5-1 and TRBJ1-1; 8 nucleotides align to TRBD1. Germline loops: CDR1 SGHRS, CDR2 YFSETQ. With 2 bases clipped from V and 2 bases from J, the junction kept 8 bases outside the gene matches. This CDR3 has 16 residues. This CDR3 reads CASSLLPGQDNTEAFF. The DNA read from the CDR3 is TGCGCCAGCAGCTTACTCCCGGGACAGGATAACACTGAA.